These 19 T cell receptor beta chains share one sample of origin, sequenced in a study of beta chain features in type 1 diabetes (dated by TCRdb to between 2018 and 2020). The paper's findings and limits, for the study overall: Type 1 diabetes patients showed a moderate but significant shortening of TCRB CDR3 length in all four CD4+ subsets.

The library was obtained by the immunoSEQ multiplex PCR assay. All of the isolated RNA was reverse transcribed with the High Capacity cDNA Reverse Transcription Kit, so expressed TCRB transcripts were sequenced. As stored in TCRdb, this immuneACCESS dataset retains in-frame rearrangements with V and J assigned. A fraction of the clones does not appear; measured against another copy, unresolved V genes explain less than half of the discrepancy, and the remainder lacks a known reason. A total of roughly 340,000 clones appear in this sample, approximately 15% of them only once. 0.013% to 0.015% of the sample lies in the top ten. These TCRs are of unknown antigen specificity. Sequenced: naive CD4+ T cells from blood. What the cell subset or site label conveys for this sample: true naive CD4+ T cells. These TCRs come from a woman between 18 and 29 years old with type 1 diabetes.

This clone came up a few times. The chain joins TRBV2 to TRBJ2-5; the D is unclear. Between the trimmed V and J ends, which lost 7 bases and 2 bases, there was a span of 11 bases. CDR1 is SNHLY and CDR2 is FYNNEI in the germline V gene. The CDR3 consists of 13 residues. CDR3 sequence reads: CASTPHQQETQYF. CDR3 nucleotides: TGTGCCAGCACTCCTCACCAGCAAGAGACCCAGTACTTC. The whole variable domain, remainder taken from reference TRBV2 and TRBJ2-5, is EPEVTQTPSHQVTQMGQEVILRCVPISNHLYFYWYRQILGQKVEFLVSFYNNEISEKSEIFDDQFSVERPDGSNFTLKIRSTKLEDSAMYFCASTPHQQETQYFGPGTRLLVL.

V and J are TRBV27 and TRBJ2-3, with 8 bases fitting TRBD2. V gave up 3 bases and J gave up 4 bases; unmatched junction bases: 6. The germline gives CDR1 MNHEY, CDR2 SMNVEV (reference sequence). CDR3 length: 15 residues. CDR3 in amino acids: CASSFGLAGADTQYF. The DNA of the CDR3 is TGTGCCAGCAGTTTCGGACTAGCAGGAGCAGATACGCAGTATTTT.

The chain employs TRBV29-1 and TRBJ2-1; TRBD1 matches at 9 bases. Germline lookup yields CDR1 SQVTM and CDR2 ANQGSEA. This CDR3 spans 14 amino acids. Trimming at V came to 4 bases and at J to 6 bases, leaving 7 bases not matched to a gene. For the CDR3, the DNA is TGCAGCGTTGGTCCGACAGGGGGACCCAATGAGCAGTTCTTC. Translation: CSVGPTGGPNEQFF.

The sample holds a few counts of this clone. V gene TRBV6-6 combines with J gene TRBJ2-1, with 10 bases aligning to TRBD2. The CDR3 sequence is 15 residues long. The V segment lost 2 bases and the J segment 5 bases; nucleotides outside the gene matches: 3. In germline, CDR1 is MNHNY, CDR2 SVGAGI (reference sequence). The CDR3 protein is CASSYRLAGDNEQFF. DNA of the CDR3: TGTGCCAGCAGTTACCGGCTAGCGGGAGACAATGAGCAGTTCTTC.

This clone came up a few times. The V gene is TRBV9, the J gene TRBJ2-5; 10 positions match TRBD2. Trimming cost V 6 bases and J 4 bases; bases outside gene matches: 9. This CDR3 contains 15 residues. Per germline, CDR1 SGDLS and CDR2 YYNGEE. The CDR3 spells CASTRAGGPVETQYF. The CDR3 coding sequence is TGTGCCAGCACCCGAGCGGGAGGGCCGGTAGAGACCCAGTACTTC.

This clone was seen a handful of times. This chain links TRBV2 with TRBJ2-1; D may be TRBD2 (6 bases). Between the trimmed V and J ends, which lost 8 bases and 8 bases, there was a span of 10 bases. The CDR3 length is 11 residues. Germline V gene lookup returns CDR1 SNHLY and CDR2 FYNNEI. CDR3: CASSSADEQFF. Here the CDR3 DNA reads TGTGCCAGCTCTAGCGCGGATGAGCAGTTCTTC.

This clone was picked up a small number of times. J is TRBJ2-1 and V is TRBV5-1, with TRBD1 matching 7 bases. Germline values: CDR1 SGHRS, CDR2 YFSETQ. V shed 3 bases and J 7 bases; nucleotides not matched to a gene: 7. This CDR3 contains 14 residues. This chain's CDR3 is CASSYRQGTNEQFF. The CDR3 nucleotides read TGCGCCAGCAGCTACAGACAGGGAACGAATGAGCAGTTCTTC. The variable domain in full, with the rest retrieved from reference TRBV5-1 and TRBJ2-1, is KAGVTQTPRYLIKTRGQQVTLSCSPISGHRSVSWYQQTPGQGLQFLFEYFSETQRNKGNFPGRFSGRQFSNSRSEMNVSTLELGDSALYLCASSYRQGTNEQFFGPGTRLTVL.

This clone was seen a few times. The chain's CDR3 is CAWGHPGLPTYEQYV. CDR3 sequence (DNA): TGTGCCTGGGGCCACCCGGGACTCCCGACCTACGAGCAGTACGTC. The genes are TRBV30 and TRBJ2-7, with D tentatively TRBD2 (6 bases). CDR1 and CDR2 (germline): GTSNPN, SVGIG (reference sequence). The V gene lost 5 bases and the J gene lost 2 bases, with 19 bases spanning the gap. The CDR3 sequence is 15 residues long.

The rearrangement uses TRBV28 and TRBJ1-2; 10 nucleotides line up with TRBD1. Germline CDR1 MDHEN, CDR2 SYDVKM. V shed 2 bases, J shed 6 bases, and the junction held 0 bases outside the gene matches. This CDR3 contains 13 residues. The CDR3 bases are TGTGCCAGCAGTTTAGGGACAGGGGATGGCTACACCTTC. Translated: CASSLGTGDGYTF.

This rearrangement joins TRBV2 to TRBJ1-2; TRBD1 is a possible D gene (5 bases). V lost 10 bases and J 4 bases, leaving 13 bases between the germline ends. The CDR3 is 12 residues long. Per the germline V gene, CDR1 is SNHLY and CDR2 is FYNNEI. The CDR3 is CATSREAYGYTF. CDR3 in DNA: TGTGCCACCTCCAGGGAGGCCTATGGCTACACCTTC.

The chain couples TRBV29-1 to TRBJ1-1, with TRBD1 as a possible D gene (5 bases). The CDR3 loop spans 14 amino acids. Germline loops: CDR1 SQVTM, CDR2 ANQGSEA. V gave up 6 bases and J gave up 1 base, with 15 bases separating them. In DNA, the CDR3 is TGCAGCGTCGAATCCGGCGGGGGGAACACTGAAGCTTTCTTT. Protein product: CSVESGGGNTEAFF.

A word on this clone: One junction end disagrees with the germline gene, perhaps due to a read error. J is TRBJ1-4 and V is TRBV18, with TRBD1 matching over 8 bases. Germline assignment: CDR1 KGHSH and CDR2 LQKENI. The CDR3 runs to 16 residues. The CDR3 sequence: CASSPRGQATNEKLFF. The CDR3 DNA sequence: TGTGCCAGCTCACCACGGGGACAGGCAACAAATGAAAAACTGTTTTTT.

Only one count was recorded for this clone. The chain links TRBV10-3 to TRBJ2-7, with 7 bases fitting TRBD1. The germline V gene encodes CDR1 ENHRY and CDR2 SYGVKD. The CDR3 runs 14 residues. V was pared by 6 bases and J by 0 bases, with 5 bases of the junction left unmatched. CDR3 DNA: TGTGCCATCAGAGGGGCAGGGGGCTCCTACGAGCAGTACTTC. It specifies CAIRGAGGSYEQYF.

This clone was observed a few times. This chain uses TRBV10-3 with TRBJ2-2, with D tentatively TRBD2 (5 bases). The ends were cut back, 4 bases at V and 7 bases at J, with 16 bases in the middle. The CDR3 length is 15 residues. The germline CDR1 and CDR2 sequences are ENHRY and SYGVKD. In DNA form, the CDR3 reads TGTGCCATCAGTGTTGGAGGATTAGTCGGCGGGGAGCTGTTTTTT. As protein: CAISVGGLVGGELFF.

The rearrangement links TRBV9 to TRBJ1-2; D is perhaps TRBD1 (6 bases). Germline CDR1 SGDLS, CDR2 YYNGEE. The CDR3 runs to 14 residues. V lost 4 bases, J lost 4 bases, and 14 bases lay in between. CDR3 nucleotides: TGTGCCAGCAGCCTTCGAGGGGGACCCTATGGCTACACCTTC. It codes for CASSLRGGPYGYTF.

The chain uses TRBV2 and TRBJ2-3; weak D call: TRBD2 (5 bases). There are 14 residues in the CDR3. The germline V and J ends were trimmed by 10 bases and 2 bases, with 16 bases remaining between them. Germline CDR1 reads SNHLY; CDR2 reads FYNNEI. In DNA form, the CDR3 reads TGTGCCATTGGGAGCGACTCTTACACAGATACGCAGTATTTT. This gives the protein CAIGSDSYTDTQYF. The full variable domain, completed using reference TRBV2 and TRBJ2-3, is EPEVTQTPSHQVTQMGQEVILRCVPISNHLYFYWYRQILGQKVEFLVSFYNNEISEKSEIFDDQFSVERPDGSNFTLKIRSTKLEDSAMYFCAIGSDSYTDTQYFGPGTRLTVL.

The rearrangement uses TRBV7-9 and TRBJ2-7; TRBD1 matches 10 bases. This CDR3 has 13 amino acids. Germline assignment: CDR1 SEHNR and CDR2 FQNEAQ (reference sequence). V gave up 1 base and J gave up 6 bases; unmatched junction bases: 0. The CDR3: CASSLGTGGEQYV. In DNA form, the CDR3 reads TGTGCCAGCAGCTTAGGGACAGGGGGCGAGCAGTACGTC.

V and J are TRBV5-1 and TRBJ2-5, with 7 bases aligning to TRBD1. V was clipped by 3 bases and J by 4 bases; unmatched bases: 12. This CDR3 comprises 16 residues. The germline V gene has CDR1 SGHRS and CDR2 YFSETQ. Written as DNA, the CDR3 is TGCGCCAGCAGCTCGGGTGGACAGGCTTCGCGAGAGACCCAGTACTTC. Translated, it gives CASSSGGQASRETQYF.

This clone was seen a handful of times. CDR3 sequence reads: CASSEQGGTYNEQFF. The CDR3 DNA reads TGTGCCAGCAGTGAACAGGGCGGCACCTACAATGAGCAGTTCTTC. The chain couples TRBV2 to TRBJ2-1; possibly TRBD1 for D (5 bases). Trimming took 2 bases from V and 2 from J, leaving 10 bases between them. CDR3 length: 15 residues. Germline CDR1 and CDR2: SNHLY and FYNNEI.